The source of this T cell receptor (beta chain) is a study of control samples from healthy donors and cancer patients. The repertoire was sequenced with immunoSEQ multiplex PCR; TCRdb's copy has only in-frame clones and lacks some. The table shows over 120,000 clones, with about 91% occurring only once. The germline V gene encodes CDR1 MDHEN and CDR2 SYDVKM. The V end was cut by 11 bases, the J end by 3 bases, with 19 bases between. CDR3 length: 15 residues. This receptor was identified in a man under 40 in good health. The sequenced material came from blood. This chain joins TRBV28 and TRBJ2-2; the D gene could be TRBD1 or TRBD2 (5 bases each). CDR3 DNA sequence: TGTGCCTGCAAGCGAGACTTGGGGGACACCGGGGAGCTGTTTTTT. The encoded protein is CACKRDLGDTGELFF.